This TCR beta chain originates from a study of blood T cell repertoires in COVID-19. Background on the study: Acute-phase and convalescent COVID-19 samples originated in the United States, Italy and Spain. The analysed material was cDNA or gDNA that came from T cells, B-cell-depleted T cells, or PBMCs.

A few counts support this clone. Using immunoSEQ multiplex PCR, the repertoire was profiled, and TCRdb retains in-frame clones only, with some absent. The sample shows approximately 120,000 clones, approximately 81% of them seen only once. The CDR3 loop spans 13 amino acids. Trimming cost V 4 bases and J 0 bases, with 6 bases left between them. Germline CDR1 is KGHSH and CDR2 is LQKENI. V is TRBV18 and J is TRBJ1-1; D is ambiguous. The material sequenced was peripheral blood. The clonotype was recovered from a man at least 80 years old with COVID-19, enrolled during active disease. This CDR3 reads CASSQTLNTEAFF. In DNA, the CDR3 is TGTGCCAGCTCACAAACATTGAACACTGAAGCTTTCTTT.